This passage covers 4 T cell receptor beta chains from one sample sequenced in a study of cytomegalovirus exposure and HLA in healthy donors. Amplification used 60 Vbeta primers and 13 Jbeta primers. Using immunoSEQ multiplex PCR, the repertoire was profiled, and TCRdb retains in-frame clones only, with some absent. The sample lists about 150,000 clones; 70% to 80% were seen once. The sample consisted of PBMCs. These receptors came from a female donor in good health and CMV-seropositive.

This clone was counted a single time. The V and J genes are TRBV5-4 and TRBJ2-7, with TRBD1 matching over 7 bases. The trim removed 5 bases at V and 4 bases at J, leaving 9 bases unmatched. The CDR3 extends over 14 amino acids. Looked up from germline, CDR1 is SGHNT and CDR2 is YYREEE (reference sequence). CDR3 bases: TGTGCCAGCAGTTCCTACGACAGGGCATACGAGCAGTACTTC. This codes for CASSSYDRAYEQYF.

The J gene is TRBJ2-2, the V gene TRBV2; D might be TRBD1 (5 bases). V was cut by 8 bases and J by 1 base, with 11 bases left in between. Germline assignment: CDR1 SNHLY and CDR2 FYNNEI. The CDR3 is 14 amino acids. The CDR3: CASLIGQNTGELFF. Written as DNA, the CDR3 is TGTGCCAGCTTAATCGGACAGAACACCGGGGAGCTGTTTTTT.

The gene calls are TRBV28 and TRBJ2-7; 11 bases are a match to TRBD1. Germline CDR1 MDHEN, CDR2 SYDVKM. The CDR3 is 15 amino acids. Germline trimming cut 6 bases from V and 4 bases from J; bases unmatched to any gene: 8. CDR3 region: CASSPGQGVEYEQYF. The CDR3 DNA follows: TGTGCCAGCAGCCCGGGACAGGGGGTTGAATACGAGCAGTACTTC.

DNA for the CDR3: TGTGCCAACATTGCCCCGGGACTAGCCTACGAGCAGTACTTC. Protein product: CANIAPGLAYEQYF. The rearrangement links TRBV27 to TRBJ2-7; 8 bases fit TRBD2. J lost 2 bases, V lost 10 bases, and 10 bases had no gene match. CDR1 MNHEY and CDR2 SMNVEV come from the germline V gene (reference sequence). CDR3 length: 14 amino acids.